This TCR beta chain is from a study of T cells in Graves' hyperthyroidism and ophthalmopathy. The wider study: Upon initial diagnosis and before any treatment, peripheral blood was collected.

Study-level results: Blood shared most expanded thyroid clonotypes above 0.001.

Using RNA transcripts as the source, TCR beta CDR3 regions were amplified. The primer set for the first-round RT-PCR of the TCR CDR3 was HTBI. In TCRdb, the multiplex PCR reads were re-called with MiXCR into one record per CDR3 protein. This sample has 500,000 to 800,000 distinct CDR3 sequences, with more than 14% found just once. This clonotype was seen at least ten times. The antigen is unknown. Germline V gives CDR1 SGHTA, CDR2 FQGNSA. Trimming pared 0 bases from V and 12 bases from J, leaving 17 bases between. The CDR3 loop spans 15 amino acids. V gene TRBV7-2 combines with J gene TRBJ1-4; D is ambiguous. Sequenced sample: blood. The TCR sequence derives from a woman aged 45 to 65 with Graves' ophthalmopathy. CDR3 sequence: CASSLAPTLARELFF. CDR3 in DNA: TGTGCCAGCAGCTTAGCGCCGACCCTTGCGCGTGAACTGTTTTTT.